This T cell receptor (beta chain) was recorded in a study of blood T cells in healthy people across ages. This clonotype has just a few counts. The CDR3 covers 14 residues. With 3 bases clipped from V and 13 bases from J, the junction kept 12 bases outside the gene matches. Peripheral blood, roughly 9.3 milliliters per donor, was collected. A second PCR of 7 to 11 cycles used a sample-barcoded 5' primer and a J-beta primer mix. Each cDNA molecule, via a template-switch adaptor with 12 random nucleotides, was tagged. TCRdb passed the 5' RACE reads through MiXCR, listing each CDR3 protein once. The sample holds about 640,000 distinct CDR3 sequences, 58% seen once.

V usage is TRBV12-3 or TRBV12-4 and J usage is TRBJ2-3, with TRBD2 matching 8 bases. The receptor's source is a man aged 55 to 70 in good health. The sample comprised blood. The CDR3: CASSLSGSGGREYF. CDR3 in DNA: TGTGCCAGCAGTTTGAGCGGCTCGGGGGGGCGAGAGTATTTT.